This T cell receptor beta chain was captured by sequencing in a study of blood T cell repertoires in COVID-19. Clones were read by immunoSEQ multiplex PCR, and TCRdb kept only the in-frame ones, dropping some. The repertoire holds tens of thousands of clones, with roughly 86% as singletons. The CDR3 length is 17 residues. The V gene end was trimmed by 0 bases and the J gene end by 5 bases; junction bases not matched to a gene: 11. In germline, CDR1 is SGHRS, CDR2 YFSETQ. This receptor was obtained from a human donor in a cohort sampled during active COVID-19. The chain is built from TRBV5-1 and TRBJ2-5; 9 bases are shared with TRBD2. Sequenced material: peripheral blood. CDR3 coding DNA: TGCGCCAGCAGCTTGGTTCGCGGGGGGGACCCCTGGGAGACCCAGTACTTC. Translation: CASSLVRGGDPWETQYF.